Following are 7 T cell receptor beta chains from one sample sequenced in a study of radiation and T cells in renal cell carcinoma. The treatment is: 15 Gy SBRT to primary tumor, nephrectomy 4 weeks later. Clones were sequenced by immunoSEQ multiplex PCR, and TCRdb holds only the in-frame ones, with some missing. Among about 16,000 clones listed, 50% were seen once. The source material was tumor tissue, sampled from a patient whose treatment included radiotherapy and nephrectomy. Receptors originate from a woman in her fifties or sixties with renal cell carcinoma.

The chain carries TRBV19 and TRBJ2-5; TRBD2 matches 11 bases. The CDR3 has 17 amino acids. Germline CDR1 and CDR2: LNHDA and SQIVND (reference sequence). Trimming took 2 bases from V and 5 from J; bases not matched to a gene: 10. In DNA, the CDR3 is TGTGCCAGTAGTATAAGGGGCCTAGCGGGAGGCGGGGAGACCCAGTACTTC. Protein sequence: CASSIRGLAGGGETQYF.

The chain employs TRBV27 and TRBJ2-1; 9 bases are shared with TRBD2. In germline, CDR1 is MNHEY, CDR2 SMNVEV (reference sequence). J gave up 6 bases and V 5 bases, and 11 bases lay outside the gene matches. The CDR3 length is 16 residues. CDR3 coding DNA: TGTGCCAGCAGTCTAACCCCTAGCGGGGTCCCCAATGAGCAGTTCTTC. Translating it yields CASSLTPSGVPNEQFF.

For the CDR3, the DNA is TGTGCCAGCAGCTTGGGGTTGGAGACCCAGTACTTC. Its translation is CASSLGLETQYF. The rearrangement links TRBV5-4 to TRBJ2-5; D remains ambiguous. From germline, CDR1 is SGHNT and CDR2 YYREEE (reference sequence). This CDR3 has 12 amino acids. V lost 0 bases to trimming and J lost 5 bases, with 5 bases between them.

The chain is built from TRBV9 and TRBJ2-2, with a tentative D call TRBD1 (6 bases). CDR1 and CDR2 (germline): SGDLS, YYNGEE. The CDR3 is made up of 16 amino acids. V lost 4 bases, J lost 5 bases, and 18 bases lay in between. The CDR3 DNA reads as TGTGCCAGCAGCCGCCAGGGGCGATCGGGGACCGGGGAGCTGTTTTTT. Its protein product is CASSRQGRSGTGELFF.

There are a few counts of this clone. The chain links TRBV18 to TRBJ1-1; D uncertain. V was shortened by 3 bases and J by 8 bases, with 10 bases between the two germline ends. The CDR3 extends over 12 amino acids. The V gene's germline CDR1 is KGHSH and CDR2 LQKENI. CDR3: CASSPLDGEAFF. The DNA of the CDR3 is TGTGCCAGCTCACCCTTGGACGGAGAAGCTTTCTTT.

This clone was observed at least ten times. The chain joins TRBV7-6 to TRBJ2-7; 8 bases fit TRBD1. The germline gives CDR1 SGHVS, CDR2 FNYEAQ. Trimming cost V 4 bases and J 9 bases; bases outside gene matches: 5. This CDR3 has 12 residues. The CDR3 is CASSSGRGRQYF. CDR3 bases: TGTGCCAGCAGCTCCGGCAGGGGGCGGCAGTACTTC.

This clone showed up just a few times. This rearrangement joins TRBV7-9 to TRBJ2-6, with D hard to call. Per germline, CDR1 SEHNR and CDR2 FQNEAQ (reference sequence). Trimming removed 3 bases from V and 4 bases from J, with 4 bases in between. CDR3 length: 13 amino acids. The CDR3 is CASSFGGANVLTF. In DNA form, the CDR3 reads TGTGCCAGCAGCTTTGGGGGGGCCAACGTCCTGACTTTC. Full variable domain (missing parts from reference TRBV7-9 and TRBJ2-6): DTGVSQNPRHKITKRGQNVTFRCDPISEHNRLYWYRQTLGQGPEFLTYFQNEAQLEKSRLLSDRFSAERPKGSFSTLEIQRTEQGDSAMYLCASSFGGANVLTFGAGSRLTVL.